This section outlines one T cell receptor beta chain sequence together with its context. No antigen is known for it. This record comes from a study of shared clonotypes between healthy human individuals. The CDR3 runs to 12 residues. Trimming pared 5 bases from V and 6 bases from J, leaving 7 bases between. The germline V gene encodes CDR1 LGHNT and CDR2 FRNRAP. The study's findings and limits: Lower generation probabilities were found for non-shared clonotypes than for those shared by all four donors. Estimated richness was generally greater in naive than memory subsets.

Naive CD4+ cells were CD45RA-selected; the remaining cells were memory. Authors' analysis steps: ImmunoSEQ gave junction-only sequences without quality scores, so filtering differed. Generated by immunoSEQ multiplex PCR, the TCRdb table keeps only in-frame clones and is missing some. V, J and clone size are taken as reported in that table, and D and trimming were inferred from the DNA itself. The table shows 950,000 to 1,300,000 clones, with 65% to 80% occurring only once. This TCR was sampled from a man aged 18 to 29 in good health. The rearrangement links TRBV12-5 to TRBJ2-2; D gene ambiguous. The sample taken for sequencing was memory CD4+ T cells sorted from blood. As for subset: CD45RA-negative fraction. The CDR3, as DNA: TGTGCTAGTGGTATAGAGTCCGGGGAGCTGTTTTTT. Amino acids: CASGIESGELFF.